This is a list of T cell receptor beta chains from one sample in a study of T-cell reconstitution after alpha-beta-depleted transplantation in children. TCRdb independently ran MiXCR on the PCR reads; one entry per CDR3 protein. The top ten hold 25% to 30% of the sample, which has about 440,000 distinct CDR3 sequences, about 45% seen once. Specimen: PBMCs, collected before TCRalphabeta/CD19-depleted stem cell transplant. The origin of the receptors is a girl aged 2-10 years with aplastic anemia, due to receive a stem cell transplant. The CDR3 runs from the conserved cysteine through the conserved F or W. A D gene is named only where the DNA matches it firmly. Rows may omit the clone size; those that give it use once, few, many or a size class.

v_call: TRBV7-8; clone_size: -; cdr3_length: 19; d_call: -; j_call: TRBJ1-5; cdr3_nt: TGTGCCAGCAGCTTAGCGCGCCTCGCAGGGAGCCGCAGCAATCAGCCCCAGCATTTT; cdr3_aa: CASSLARLAGSRSNQPQHF
v_call: TRBV29-1; clone_size: few; cdr3_length: 12; d_call: -; j_call: TRBJ2-1; cdr3_nt: TGCAGCGCCAGACCCCCGGGAGTCACGCAGTTCTTC; cdr3_aa: CSARPPGVTQFF
v_call: TRBV9; clone_size: -; cdr3_length: 13; d_call: -; j_call: TRBJ2-7; cdr3_nt: TGTGCCAGCAGCGTAGTTGGGGGCTACGAGCAGTACTTC; cdr3_aa: CASSVVGGYEQYF
v_call: TRBV29-1; clone_size: few; cdr3_length: 13; d_call: TRBD2; j_call: TRBJ2-7; cdr3_nt: TGCAGCGTCGCTAGCGGGGGGGGCTACGAGCAGTACTTC; cdr3_aa: CSVASGGGYEQYF
v_call: TRBV19; clone_size: once; cdr3_length: 14; d_call: -; j_call: TRBJ1-1; cdr3_nt: TGTGCCAGTAGTACACAGGTCCCGAACACTGAAGCTTTCTTT; cdr3_aa: CASSTQVPNTEAFF
v_call: TRBV2; clone_size: few; cdr3_length: 16; d_call: TRBD1; j_call: TRBJ2-1; cdr3_nt: TGTGCCAGCAGTGAGGATGACAGGGTAGCCTACAATGAGCAGTTCTTC; cdr3_aa: CASSEDDRVAYNEQFF
v_call: TRBV20-1; clone_size: few; cdr3_length: 15; d_call: -; j_call: TRBJ1-1; cdr3_nt: TGCAGTGCTATCGAAGGACTCCTGGGGAACACTGAAGCTTTCTTT; cdr3_aa: CSAIEGLLGNTEAFF
v_call: TRBV5-1; clone_size: -; cdr3_length: 15; d_call: -; j_call: TRBJ2-3; cdr3_nt: TGCGCCAGCAGCTTGCAGGGGATAGGGCCAGATACGCAGTATTTT; cdr3_aa: CASSLQGIGPDTQYF
v_call: TRBV27; clone_size: -; cdr3_length: 13; d_call: -; j_call: TRBJ2-7; cdr3_nt: TGTGCCAGCAGCAAGCGGATGAACTACGAGCAGTACTTC; cdr3_aa: CASSKRMNYEQYF
v_call: TRBV28; clone_size: -; cdr3_length: 14; d_call: TRBD1; j_call: TRBJ1-2; cdr3_nt: TGTGCCAGCAGCCCACAGGGGAGGGCCTATGGCTACACCTTC; cdr3_aa: CASSPQGRAYGYTF
v_call: TRBV20-1; clone_size: few; cdr3_length: 17; d_call: -; j_call: TRBJ2-5; cdr3_nt: TGCAGTGCTAGCCCCCTGATGTCGGGACCTCCGAAAGAGACCCAGTACTTC; cdr3_aa: CSASPLMSGPPKETQYF
v_call: TRBV29-1; clone_size: -; cdr3_length: 14; d_call: -; j_call: TRBJ2-2; cdr3_nt: TGCAGCGTTGAAGAATTACGGGCTACCGGGGAGCTGTTTTTT; cdr3_aa: CSVEELRATGELFF
v_call: TRBV7-2; clone_size: -; cdr3_length: 16; d_call: TRBD2; j_call: TRBJ2-2; cdr3_nt: TGTGCCAGCAGCGTACTAGCGGGGCCGAACACCGGGGAGCTGTTTTTT; cdr3_aa: CASSVLAGPNTGELFF
v_call: TRBV24-1; clone_size: many; cdr3_length: 16; d_call: TRBD1; j_call: TRBJ2-3; cdr3_nt: TGTGCCACCAGTGATTTAAGAACAGGGGAAGCAGATACGCAGTATTTT; cdr3_aa: CATSDLRTGEADTQYF
v_call: TRBV27; clone_size: -; cdr3_length: 11; d_call: -; j_call: TRBJ1-1; cdr3_nt: TGTGCCAGCAGTTCTTTCACTGAAGCTTTCTTT; cdr3_aa: CASSSFTEAFF
v_call: TRBV6-5; clone_size: -; cdr3_length: 15; d_call: -; j_call: TRBJ1-2; cdr3_nt: TGTGCCAGCAGTTACACGGGACGGCTAAACTATGGCTACACCTTC; cdr3_aa: CASSYTGRLNYGYTF